These 26 T cell receptor beta chains were all obtained from the same sample, sequenced in a study of identical twins. Each CDR3 protein is one row after TCRdb ran MiXCR on the 5' RACE reads. The repertoire has roughly 720,000 distinct CDR3 sequences, around a sixth of them found once; the top ten carry roughly 13%. The same data also went into a second study, on T cells expressing NK-cell markers.

Source material: PBMCs. Receptors originate from a woman younger than 35 in good health.

On this clonotype: A read error may produce the germline difference seen at one junction end. The gene calls are TRBV6-5 and TRBJ1-1; 7 bases are shared with TRBD1. Germline CDR1 and CDR2: MNHEY and SVGAGI. The CDR3 contains 19 residues. In DNA form, the CDR3 reads TGTGCCAGCAGTTCTCAGGGGGGCCAGGGGCGCGTGCCCTACCGAAGGGTGAGATTT. This encodes CASSSQGGQGRVPYRRVRF.

This clonotype occurred a few times. The chain is built from TRBV10-3 and TRBJ1-5, with D maybe TRBD1 (6 bases). The CDR3 sequence is 14 residues long. Trimming left V 6 bases short and J 7 bases short, with 16 bases between. The V gene's germline CDR1 is ENHRY and CDR2 SYGVKD. The CDR3 DNA sequence: TGTGCCATCAGCGATCGGGGGGCGGGACAGCCCCAGCATTTT. This translates into CAISDRGAGQPQHF.

This chain links TRBV11-2 with TRBJ1-1, with a tentative D call TRBD1 (6 bases). The V end lost 3 bases, the J end lost 4 bases, and 12 bases lay between the germline ends. Germline V lookup: CDR1 SGHAT, CDR2 FQNNGV. The CDR3 extends over 14 amino acids. The CDR3 loop reads CASSFIGGSTEAFF. The CDR3 DNA reads TGTGCCAGCAGCTTTATAGGGGGGAGCACTGAAGCTTTCTTT.

The chain has TRBV5-1 and TRBJ2-7; D is perhaps TRBD2 (6 bases). The CDR3 runs 14 residues. CDR1 and CDR2 from the germline V gene are SGHRS and YFSETQ. V lost 1 base, J lost 5 bases, and 13 bases lay in between. In nucleotides, the CDR3 is TGCGCCAGCAGCTTGTTAGCGGTTTCCCACGAGCAGTACTTC. Translated: CASSLLAVSHEQYF.

This clonotype was picked up a small number of times. This rearrangement joins TRBV5-1 to TRBJ2-5, with TRBD1 as a possible D gene (6 bases). Trimming shortened V by 4 bases and J by 3 bases, and 10 bases separated the two germline ends. The CDR3 loop spans 13 amino acids. CDR1 and CDR2 from the germline V gene are SGHRS and YFSETQ. The CDR3 region has the DNA TGCGCCAGCAGCATGACAGGAAAAGAGACCCAGTACTTC. This gives the protein CASSMTGKETQYF.

The table lists this clonotype with a few counts. The V and J genes are TRBV29-1 and TRBJ2-1; no clear D gene. Germline values: CDR1 SQVTM, CDR2 ANQGSEA. This CDR3 region has 13 residues. V was pared by 4 bases and J by 3 bases, with 10 bases between. CDR3: CSVGRRGYNEQFF. DNA of the CDR3: TGCAGCGTTGGCAGGCGAGGCTACAATGAGCAGTTCTTC.

This clonotype was seen at least ten times. The CDR3 spells CASSSSGGSSYNEQFF. Here the CDR3 DNA reads TGCGCCAGCAGCTCCTCGGGGGGCTCTTCATACAATGAGCAGTTCTTC. The chain uses TRBV5-1 and TRBJ2-1, with D perhaps TRBD2 (7 bases). Trimming shortened V by 3 bases and J by 4 bases, and 17 bases separated the two germline ends. CDR1 SGHRS and CDR2 YFSETQ come from the germline V gene. This CDR3 is 16 amino acids long.

This clonotype was counted a few times. The chain combines TRBV7-8 with TRBJ2-5; no clear D gene. Trimming removed 1 base from V and 3 bases from J, with 9 bases in between. Germline V lookup: CDR1 SGHVS, CDR2 FQNEAQ. CDR3 size: 14 residues. CDR3 nucleotide sequence: TGTGCCAGCAGCTTAGGGGTTCTAAAAGAGACCCAGTACTTC. Translation gives CASSLGVLKETQYF.

This clonotype was seen only a few times. V is TRBV4-3 and J is TRBJ2-3; 8 nucleotides line up with TRBD2. V dropped 2 bases and J dropped 5; count of bases not matched to a gene: 9. The CDR3 extends over 16 amino acids. Germline V gene sequence: CDR1 LGHNA, CDR2 YSLEER. CDR3 sequence: CASSQTGTSSEDTQYF. CDR3 coding DNA: TGCGCCAGCAGCCAAACCGGGACTAGTTCTGAAGATACGCAGTATTTT.

This clonotype was detected ten times or more. The chain combines TRBV5-1 with TRBJ2-7, with 10 bases matching TRBD1. After removal of 4 bases from V and 4 bases from J, the junction contained 5 bases not matched to a gene. The germline gives CDR1 SGHRS, CDR2 YFSETQ. The CDR3 loop spans 14 amino acids. The CDR3 region is CASSAGTGVYEQYF. CDR3 nucleotide sequence: TGCGCCAGCAGCGCGGGGACAGGGGTGTACGAGCAGTACTTC. The whole variable domain, remainder taken from reference TRBV5-1 and TRBJ2-7, is KAGVTQTPRYLIKTRGQQVTLSCSPISGHRSVSWYQQTPGQGLQFLFEYFSETQRNKGNFPGRFSGRQFSNSRSEMNVSTLELGDSALYLCASSAGTGVYEQYFGPGTRLTVT.

The chain employs TRBV7-8 and TRBJ2-4, with a possible D match to TRBD2 (5 bases). CDR1 is SGHVS and CDR2 is FQNEAQ in the germline V gene. The CDR3 contains 16 residues. V was trimmed by 1 base and J by 4 bases, leaving 14 bases between them. The CDR3 DNA reads as TGTGCCAGCAGCTTAGGAGGCCTAGCCGAAAAAAACATTCAGTACTTC. Amino acid sequence: CASSLGGLAEKNIQYF.

This clonotype was detected a few times. The chain uses TRBV3-1 and TRBJ1-1; possible D gene TRBD1, 6 bases. Germline CDR1 is LGHDT and CDR2 is YNNKEL (reference sequence). The CDR3 is made up of 14 amino acids. The V end was cut by 5 bases, the J end by 3 bases, with 13 bases between. The CDR3 here is CASSGRRGDTEAFF. The CDR3 DNA reads TGTGCCAGCAGCGGCCGAAGGGGGGACACTGAAGCTTTCTTT.

Many counts were recorded for this clonotype. The chain links TRBV5-6 to TRBJ2-7, with D possibly being TRBD2 (7 bases). The ends were cut back, 0 bases at V and 7 bases at J, with 11 bases in the middle. The CDR3 sequence is 13 residues long. The germline CDR1 and CDR2 sequences are SGHDT and YYEEEE. Here the CDR3 reads CASSLAGGEEQYF. The CDR3 coding sequence is TGTGCCAGCAGCTTGGCGGGGGGCGAGGAGCAGTACTTC.

This clonotype came up a few times. The chain joins TRBV4-2 to TRBJ2-1, with D tentatively TRBD2 (7 bases). V was shortened by 0 bases and J by 2 bases, with 17 bases between the two germline ends. The V gene's germline CDR1 is LGHNA and CDR2 YNFKEQ. The CDR3 spans 18 residues. CDR3 sequence: CASSQDRRGRVTYNEQFF. The CDR3 DNA sequence: TGTGCCAGCAGCCAAGATCGGCGGGGGCGCGTGACCTACAATGAGCAGTTCTTC.

This clonotype turned up a few times. The J gene is TRBJ2-7, the V gene TRBV7-2; the match to TRBD1 covers 9 bases. The junction had 5 bases not matched to a gene; V was cut back by 5 bases and J by 3 bases. This CDR3 spans 14 amino acids. Germline-derived CDR1 and CDR2 are SGHTA and FQGNSA. In nucleotides, the CDR3 is TGTGCCAGCAGCGAATCGACAGGGGGCTACGAGCAGTACTTC. Translation: CASSESTGGYEQYF.

The V call is TRBV27, the J call TRBJ1-2, with 8 nucleotides matching TRBD1. J lost 8 bases, V lost 5 bases, and 7 bases had no gene match. Germline CDR1 MNHEY, CDR2 SMNVEV (reference sequence). The CDR3 contains 13 residues. CDR3 sequence: CASSVTGVKGYTF. CDR3 nucleotide sequence: TGTGCCAGCAGTGTGACAGGGGTCAAAGGCTACACCTTC.

This clonotype was counted a few times. This chain uses TRBV15 with TRBJ2-1, with 11 bases aligning to TRBD1. This CDR3 is 15 amino acids long. J gave up 6 bases and V 5 bases, and 6 bases lay outside the gene matches. Per the germline V gene, CDR1 is LNHNV and CDR2 is YYDKDF (reference sequence). The CDR3 loop is CATSVGTGGGNEQFF. CDR3 sequence (DNA): TGTGCCACCAGCGTCGGGACAGGGGGTGGCAATGAGCAGTTCTTC.

This clonotype was seen a handful of times. This chain uses TRBV7-9 with TRBJ2-1; D gene ambiguous. The CDR3 has 16 residues. Germline assignment: CDR1 SEHNR and CDR2 FQNEAQ (reference sequence). V shed 6 bases and J shed 6 bases, with 21 bases lying between them. The CDR3 DNA sequence: TGTGCCAGCAGTCCAACATGGCGAACCCGCTCCAATGAGCAGTTCTTC. Translation gives CASSPTWRTRSNEQFF.

The J gene is TRBJ2-4, the V gene TRBV6-2 or TRBV6-3; TRBD1 matches at 7 bases. This CDR3 is 13 amino acids long. Germline V gives CDR1 MNHEY, CDR2 SVGEGT. V lost 7 bases, J lost 8 bases, and 8 bases stayed unmatched. CDR3 DNA: TGTGCCAGCACCGGACAGGCTAGAGACATTCAGTACTTC. As protein: CASTGQARDIQYF.

V is TRBV5-1 and J is TRBJ1-2; D unresolved. This CDR3 has 13 residues. Trimming removed 0 bases from V and 7 bases from J, with 10 bases in between. Germline V gene data show CDR1 as SGHRS and CDR2 as YFSETQ. CDR3 bases: TGCGCCAGCAGCTTGGCCGGGCGCTCTGGCTACACCTTC. Its protein is CASSLAGRSGYTF.

This clonotype was detected many times. The rearrangement links TRBV5-1 to TRBJ2-1; 12 nucleotides align to TRBD2. CDR3 size: 17 residues. V shed 1 base and J 9 bases; nucleotides not matched to a gene: 11. Germline V CDR1 and CDR2: SGHRS, YFSETQ. CDR3: CASSLFPETSGSVEQFF. CDR3 bases: TGCGCCAGCAGCTTGTTTCCCGAGACTAGCGGGAGTGTTGAGCAGTTCTTC.

The CDR3: CASSVSGTSAETQYF. CDR3 coding DNA: TGTGCCAGCAGCGTTTCCGGGACTAGCGCAGAGACCCAGTACTTC. The chain is built from TRBV9 and TRBJ2-5, with 10 bases identical to TRBD2. J lost 4 bases, V lost 2 bases, and 5 bases had no gene match. The CDR3 covers 15 residues. In germline, CDR1 is SGDLS, CDR2 YYNGEE.

This chain joins TRBV7-6 and TRBJ2-7, with a tentative D call TRBD1 (6 bases). CDR1 is SGHVS, CDR2 FNYEAQ, per germline. V lost 5 bases, J lost 5 bases, and 16 bases lay in between. This CDR3 comprises 14 residues. The CDR3 protein is CASSAQMTGDEQYF. The CDR3 coding sequence is TGTGCCAGCAGCGCACAAATGACAGGCGACGAGCAGTACTTC.

This clonotype was counted many times. The chain uses TRBV5-1 and TRBJ1-1, with unresolved D. CDR3 size: 14 residues. V was shortened by 3 bases and J by 0 bases, with 9 bases between the two germline ends. Germline V lookup: CDR1 SGHRS, CDR2 YFSETQ. The CDR3: CASSSTEMNTEAFF. CDR3 bases: TGCGCCAGCAGCTCGACCGAAATGAACACTGAAGCTTTCTTT.

This chain uses TRBV11-2 with TRBJ2-1, with D unresolved. This CDR3 contains 16 residues. CDR1 SGHAT and CDR2 FQNNGV come from the germline V gene. V was trimmed by 5 bases and J by 1 base, leaving 15 bases between them. CDR3 loop: CASSPTYSPSYNEQFF. The DNA of the CDR3 is TGTGCCAGCAGCCCCACCTACAGTCCTTCCTACAATGAGCAGTTCTTC. Full variable domain (outside the CDR3, taken from reference TRBV11-2 and TRBJ2-1): EAGVAQSPRYKIIEKRQSVAFWCNPISGHATLYWYQQILGQGPKLLIQFQNNGVVDDSQLPKDRFSAERLKGVDSTLKIQPAKLEDSAVYLCASSPTYSPSYNEQFFGPGTRLTVL.

The chain couples TRBV5-1 to TRBJ2-3; weak D call: TRBD2 (6 bases). This CDR3 has 15 amino acids. V was trimmed by 1 base and J by 4 bases, leaving 13 bases between them. Germline assignment: CDR1 SGHRS and CDR2 YFSETQ. In nucleotides, the CDR3 is TGCGCCAGCAGCTTGATTCCGGGAGAGTCAGATACGCAGTATTTT. Its translation is CASSLIPGESDTQYF.